This T cell receptor beta chain derives from a study of T cells in Graves' hyperthyroidism and ophthalmopathy. No progression to ophthalmopathy during 18 months of follow-up defined stable disease. Amplified TCR beta CDR3 regions derived from RNA transcripts. An initial round of RT-PCR targeting the TCR CDR3 relied on the HTBI primer set. TCRdb independently ran MiXCR on the multiplex PCR reads; one entry per CDR3 protein. The profile shows hundreds of thousands of distinct CDR3 sequences, around 15% of them singletons. This clonotype has just a few counts. This CDR3 contains 15 residues. Germline CDR1 MNHEY, CDR2 SMNVEV (reference sequence). V gave up 5 bases and J gave up 6 bases, with 14 bases separating them.

Sequenced: blood. The clonotype was recovered from a woman between 18 and 29 years old with Graves' hyperthyroidism. The chain carries TRBV27 and TRBJ1-6; D is perhaps TRBD1 (5 bases). The CDR3 sequence: CASSTPAGGNSPLHF. The CDR3 nucleotides are TGTGCCAGCAGTACCCCCGCGGGGGGTAATTCACCCCTCCACTTT.